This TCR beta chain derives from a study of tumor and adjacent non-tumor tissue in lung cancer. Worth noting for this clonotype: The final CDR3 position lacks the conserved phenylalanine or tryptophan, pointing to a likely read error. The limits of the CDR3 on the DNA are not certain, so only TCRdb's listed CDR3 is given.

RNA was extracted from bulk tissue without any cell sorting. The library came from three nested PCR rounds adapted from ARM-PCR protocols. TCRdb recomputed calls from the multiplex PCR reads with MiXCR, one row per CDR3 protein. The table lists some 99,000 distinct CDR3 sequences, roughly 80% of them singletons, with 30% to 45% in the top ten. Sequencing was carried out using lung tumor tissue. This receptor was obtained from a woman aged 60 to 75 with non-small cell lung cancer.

CDR3 sequence reads: CASRGDSDNSPLNI. The chain combines TRBV6-1 with TRBJ1-6; the table's D call, TRBD1, was not checked against the DNA. The CDR3 comprises 14 residues, both ends counted. Per germline, CDR1 MNHNS and CDR2 SASEGT.